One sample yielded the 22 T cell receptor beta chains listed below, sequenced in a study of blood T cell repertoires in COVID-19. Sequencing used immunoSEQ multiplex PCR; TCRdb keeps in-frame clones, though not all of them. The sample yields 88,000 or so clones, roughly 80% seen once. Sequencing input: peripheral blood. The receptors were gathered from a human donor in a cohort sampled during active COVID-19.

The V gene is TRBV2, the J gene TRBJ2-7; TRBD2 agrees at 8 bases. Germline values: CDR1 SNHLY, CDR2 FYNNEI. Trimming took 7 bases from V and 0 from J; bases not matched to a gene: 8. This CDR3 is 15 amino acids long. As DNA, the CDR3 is TGTGCCAGCATCGGGGGGGACTATATCTCCTACGAGCAGTACTTC. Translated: CASIGGDYISYEQYF. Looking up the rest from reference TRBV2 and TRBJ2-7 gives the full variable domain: EPEVTQTPSHQVTQMGQEVILRCVPISNHLYFYWYRQILGQKVEFLVSFYNNEISEKSEIFDDQFSVERPDGSNFTLKIRSTKLEDSAMYFCASIGGDYISYEQYFGPGTRLTVT.

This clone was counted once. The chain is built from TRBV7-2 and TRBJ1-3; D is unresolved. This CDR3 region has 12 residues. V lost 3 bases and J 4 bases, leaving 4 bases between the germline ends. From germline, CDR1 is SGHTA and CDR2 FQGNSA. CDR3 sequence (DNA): TGTGCCAGCAGCTTGAGGGGAAACACCATATATTTT. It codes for CASSLRGNTIYF.

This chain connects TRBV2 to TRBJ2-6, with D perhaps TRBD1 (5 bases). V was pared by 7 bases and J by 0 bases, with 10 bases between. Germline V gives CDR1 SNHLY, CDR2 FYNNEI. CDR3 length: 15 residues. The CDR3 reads CASKLGASGANVLTF. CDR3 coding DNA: TGTGCCAGCAAGTTAGGGGCCTCTGGGGCCAACGTCCTGACTTTC.

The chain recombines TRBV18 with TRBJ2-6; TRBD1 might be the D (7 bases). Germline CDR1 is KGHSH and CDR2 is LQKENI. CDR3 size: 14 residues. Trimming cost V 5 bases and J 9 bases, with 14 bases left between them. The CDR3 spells CASSSTGRDNVLTF. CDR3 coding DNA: TGTGCCAGCTCATCGACAGGGCGGGACAACGTCCTGACTTTC.

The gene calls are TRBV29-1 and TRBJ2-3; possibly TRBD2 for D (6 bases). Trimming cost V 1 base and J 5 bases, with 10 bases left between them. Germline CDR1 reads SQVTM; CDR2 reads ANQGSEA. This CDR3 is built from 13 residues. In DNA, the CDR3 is TGCAGCGTTGAAGTCCTGGGGGGAGATACGCAGTATTTT. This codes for CSVEVLGGDTQYF.

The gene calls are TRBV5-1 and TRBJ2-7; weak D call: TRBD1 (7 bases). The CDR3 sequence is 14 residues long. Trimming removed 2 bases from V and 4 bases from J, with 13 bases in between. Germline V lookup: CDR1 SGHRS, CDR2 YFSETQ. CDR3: CASSFVSGGYEQYF. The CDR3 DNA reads TGCGCCAGCAGCTTTGTGTCAGGGGGGTACGAGCAGTACTTC.

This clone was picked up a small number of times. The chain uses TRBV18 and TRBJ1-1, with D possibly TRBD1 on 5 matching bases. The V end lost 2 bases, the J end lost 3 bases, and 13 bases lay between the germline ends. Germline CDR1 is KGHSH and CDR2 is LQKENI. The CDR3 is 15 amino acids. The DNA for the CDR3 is TGTGCCAGCTCACCAACGATCCGACAGCACACTGAAGCTTTCTTT. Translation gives CASSPTIRQHTEAFF. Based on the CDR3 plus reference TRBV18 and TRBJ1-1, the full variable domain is NAGVMQNPRHLVRRRGQEARLRCSPMKGHSHVYWYRQLPEEGLKFMVYLQKENIIDESGMPKERFSAEFPKEGPSILRIQQVVRGDSAAYFCASSPTIRQHTEAFFGQGTRLTVV.

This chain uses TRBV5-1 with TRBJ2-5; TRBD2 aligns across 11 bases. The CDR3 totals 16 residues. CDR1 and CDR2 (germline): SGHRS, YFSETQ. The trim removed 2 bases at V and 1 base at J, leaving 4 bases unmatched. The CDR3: CASSFGTSGGQETQYF. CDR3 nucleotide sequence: TGCGCCAGCAGCTTTGGTACTAGCGGGGGCCAAGAGACCCAGTACTTC.

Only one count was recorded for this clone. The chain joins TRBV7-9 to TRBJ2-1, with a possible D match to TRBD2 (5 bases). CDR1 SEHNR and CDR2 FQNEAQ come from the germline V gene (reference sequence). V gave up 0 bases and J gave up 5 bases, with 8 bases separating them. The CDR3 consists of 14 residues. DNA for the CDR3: TGTGCCAGCAGCTTAGCGGCTAGCAACAATGAGCAGTTCTTC. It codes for CASSLAASNNEQFF.

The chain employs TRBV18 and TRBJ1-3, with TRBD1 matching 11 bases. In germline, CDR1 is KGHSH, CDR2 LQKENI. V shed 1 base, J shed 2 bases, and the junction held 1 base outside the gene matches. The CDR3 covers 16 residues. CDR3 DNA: TGTGCCAGCTCACCACTGGGACAGGGGGCTGGAAACACCATATATTTT. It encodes CASSPLGQGAGNTIYF.

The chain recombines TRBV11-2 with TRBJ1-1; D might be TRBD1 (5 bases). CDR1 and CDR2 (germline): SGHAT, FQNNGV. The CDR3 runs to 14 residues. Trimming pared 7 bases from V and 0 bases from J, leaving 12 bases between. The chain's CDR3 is CASTLGVMNTEAFF. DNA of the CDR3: TGTGCCAGCACCCTAGGGGTGATGAACACTGAAGCTTTCTTT.

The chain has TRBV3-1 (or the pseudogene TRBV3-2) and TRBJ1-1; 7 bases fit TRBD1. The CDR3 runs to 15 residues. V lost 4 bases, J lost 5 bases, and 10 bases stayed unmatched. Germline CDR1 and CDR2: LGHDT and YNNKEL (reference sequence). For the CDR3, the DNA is TGTGCCAGCAGCCCGCCGGGGTACAGGGGTACTGAAGCTTTCTTT. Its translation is CASSPPGYRGTEAFF.

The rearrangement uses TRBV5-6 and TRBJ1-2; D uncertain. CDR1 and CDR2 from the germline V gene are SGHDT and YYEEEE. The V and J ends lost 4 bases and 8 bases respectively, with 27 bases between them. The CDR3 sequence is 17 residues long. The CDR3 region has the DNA TGTGCCAGCAGCCGACGAATCGGCACCCCGGATCTAGGAGGCTACACCTTC. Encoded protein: CASSRRIGTPDLGGYTF.

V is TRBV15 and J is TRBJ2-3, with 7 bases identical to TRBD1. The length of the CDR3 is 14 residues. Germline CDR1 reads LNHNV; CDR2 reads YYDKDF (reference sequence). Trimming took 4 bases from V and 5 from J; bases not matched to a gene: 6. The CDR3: CATSTRQGEDTQYF. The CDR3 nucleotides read TGTGCCACCAGCACCCGACAGGGTGAAGATACGCAGTATTTT. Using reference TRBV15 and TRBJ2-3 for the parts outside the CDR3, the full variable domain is DAMVIQNPRYQVTQFGKPVTLSCSQTLNHNVMYWYQQKSSQAPKLLFHYYDKDFNNEADTPDNFQSRRPNTSFCFLDIRSPGLGDTAMYLCATSTRQGEDTQYFGPGTRLTVL.

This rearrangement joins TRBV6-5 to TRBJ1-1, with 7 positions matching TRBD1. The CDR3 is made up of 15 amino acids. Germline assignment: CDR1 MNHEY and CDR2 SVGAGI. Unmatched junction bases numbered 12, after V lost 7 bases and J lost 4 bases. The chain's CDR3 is CASKPDRAGGTEAFF. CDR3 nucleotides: TGTGCCAGCAAGCCCGACAGGGCGGGAGGCACTGAAGCTTTCTTT.

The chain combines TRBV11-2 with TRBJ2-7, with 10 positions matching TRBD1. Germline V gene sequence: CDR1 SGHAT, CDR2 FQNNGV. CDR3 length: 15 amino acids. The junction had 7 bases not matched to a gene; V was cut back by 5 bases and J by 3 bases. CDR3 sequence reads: CASSPGQGVNYEQYF. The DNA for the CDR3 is TGTGCCAGCAGCCCCGGACAGGGGGTAAACTACGAGCAGTACTTC. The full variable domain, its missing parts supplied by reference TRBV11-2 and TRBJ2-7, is EAGVAQSPRYKIIEKRQSVAFWCNPISGHATLYWYQQILGQGPKLLIQFQNNGVVDDSQLPKDRFSAERLKGVDSTLKIQPAKLEDSAVYLCASSPGQGVNYEQYFGPGTRLTVT.

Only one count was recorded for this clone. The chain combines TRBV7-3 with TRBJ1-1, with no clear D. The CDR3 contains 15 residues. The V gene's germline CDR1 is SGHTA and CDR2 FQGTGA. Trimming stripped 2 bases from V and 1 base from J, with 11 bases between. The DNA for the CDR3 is TGTGCCAGCAGCTTATTAGGACTGCAGAACACTGAAGCTTTCTTT. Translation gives CASSLLGLQNTEAFF.

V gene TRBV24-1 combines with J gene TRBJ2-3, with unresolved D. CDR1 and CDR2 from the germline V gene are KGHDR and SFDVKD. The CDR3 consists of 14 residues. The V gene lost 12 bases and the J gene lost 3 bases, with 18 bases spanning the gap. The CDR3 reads CAPRRSVGTDTQYF. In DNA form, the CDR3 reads TGTGCCCCACGCCGGAGCGTCGGTACAGATACGCAGTATTTT.

Written as DNA, the CDR3 is TGTGCCAGCTTCCGGGGACTTACAGCCTATGGCTACACCTTC. It yields the protein CASFRGLTAYGYTF. The chain is built from TRBV18 and TRBJ1-2; perhaps TRBD1 as D (5 bases). Germline V gene data show CDR1 as KGHSH and CDR2 as LQKENI. There are 14 residues in the CDR3. With 7 bases removed from V and 4 bases from J, the gap between germline ends came to 16 bases.

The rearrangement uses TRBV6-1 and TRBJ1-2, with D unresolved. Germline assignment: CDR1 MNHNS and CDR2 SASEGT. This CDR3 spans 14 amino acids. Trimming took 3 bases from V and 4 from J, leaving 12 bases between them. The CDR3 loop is CASSDQRLSYGYTF. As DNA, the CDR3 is TGTGCCAGCAGTGATCAGCGCCTCTCCTATGGCTACACCTTC.

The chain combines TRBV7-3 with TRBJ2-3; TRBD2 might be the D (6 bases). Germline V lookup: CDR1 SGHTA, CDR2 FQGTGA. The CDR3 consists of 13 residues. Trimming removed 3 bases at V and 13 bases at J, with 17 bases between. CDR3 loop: CASSFGAAGPEYF. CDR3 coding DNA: TGTGCCAGCAGCTTTGGTGCGGCGGGGCCCGAGTATTTT.

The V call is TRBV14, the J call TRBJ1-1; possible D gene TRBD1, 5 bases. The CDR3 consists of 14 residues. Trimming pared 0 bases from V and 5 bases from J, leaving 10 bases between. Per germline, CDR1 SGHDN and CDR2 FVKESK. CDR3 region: CASSQDIGGTEAFF. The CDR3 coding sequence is TGTGCCAGCAGCCAAGACATCGGGGGGACTGAAGCTTTCTTT.